This T cell receptor beta chain was recovered during a study of blood T cells in healthy people across ages. As for the study in general: Template switching captured about one barcoded beta molecule per two T cells. Study results and limitations: Leaving the PBMCs unsorted stopped any conclusive comparison of naive versus antigen-experienced cells. Per million T cells, the diversity of TCR beta decreased roughly linearly as age advanced.

Samples each yielded at least 5.5 micrograms of total RNA. Germline loops: CDR1 PRHDT, CDR2 FYEKMQ (reference sequence). V was pared by 7 bases and J by 3 bases, with 17 bases between. This CDR3 contains 15 residues. The use of a sample-barcoded 5' primer and a J-beta primer mix characterized a second PCR of about 7 to 12 cycles. TCRdb reprocessed the 5' RACE reads with MiXCR, giving one entry per CDR3 protein. The sample carries over 1,500,000 distinct CDR3 sequences, about two fifths recorded once. Comment on this clonotype: Antigen specificity is unknown.

Input material: blood. V and J are TRBV13 and TRBJ2-3, with no clear D. The source is a human donor in good health. As DNA, the CDR3 is TGTGCCAGCATACCACCGACGGGCCTAACAGATACGCAGTATTTT. Translating it yields CASIPPTGLTDTQYF. The variable domain in full, with the rest retrieved from reference TRBV13 and TRBJ2-3, is AAGVIQSPRHLIKEKRETATLKCYPIPRHDTVYWYQQGPGQDPQFLISFYEKMQSDKGSIPDRFSAQQFSDYHSELNMSSLELGDSALYFCASIPPTGLTDTQYFGPGTRLTVL.